The following is a T cell receptor (beta chain) sequence with its context. The CDR3 covers 15 residues. The V gene's germline CDR1 is MDHEN and CDR2 SYDVKM. The V and J ends lost 6 bases and 0 bases, in that order; junction bases with no gene match: 8. This study enrolled people aged about 18 to 95 from around 25 US geographic areas. The protocol was immunoSEQ multiplex PCR, while the TCRdb copy is restricted to in-frame clones and leaves out a portion. The sample lists some 320,000 clones, around 90% occurring once. These data are taken from a study of blood T cell repertoires in COVID-19. Looking at the study overall: COVID-19 samples from acute and convalescent phases originated in the United States, Italy and Spain. PBMCs, B-cell-depleted T cells, or T cells were the source of the cDNA or gDNA that made up the material.

The origin of this receptor is a man in his sixties who had recovered from COVID-19. Sequencing input: PBMCs or T cells enriched from blood (not recorded which). The chain is built from TRBV28 and TRBJ2-7, with TRBD1 matching 7 bases. The CDR3 bases are TGTGCCAGCAGGCGAACAGGGGTGGGCTCCTACGAGCAGTACTTC. It translates to CASRRTGVGSYEQYF.